The 6 T cell receptor beta chains presented below share a single source sample, sequenced in a study of T cells after yellow fever vaccination. TCRdb reprocessed the 5' RACE reads via MiXCR and lists one record per CDR3 protein. The sample includes some 120,000 distinct CDR3 sequences, nearly 7.5% of them seen just once. The sequenced sample was CD4+ T cells sorted from PBMCs, obtained more than 8 days after the first yellow fever vaccination. The receptor source for this set is a man between 18 and 35 years old who received the YFV17D yellow fever vaccine.

This clonotype was recorded at least ten times. The chain is built from TRBV6-5 and TRBJ2-1, with TRBD1 matching over 11 bases. CDR3 length equals 11 residues. CDR1 is MNHEY and CDR2 is SVGAGI in the germline V gene. The V gene end was trimmed by 6 bases and the J gene end by 14 bases; junction bases not matched to a gene: 3. DNA for the CDR3: TGTGCCAGCAGCCAGGGACAGGGGGAGTTCTTC. Its translation is CASSQGQGEFF.

This clonotype occurred many times. The gene calls are TRBV7-6 and TRBJ2-7; 15 nucleotides match TRBD2. V lost 5 bases and J lost 3; bases outside the gene matches: 5. Germline assignment: CDR1 SGHVS and CDR2 FNYEAQ. CDR3 length equals 16 residues. For the CDR3, the DNA is TGTGCCAGCAGCATCGGGACTAGCGGGGGGTTCTACGAGCAGTACTTC. Its protein is CASSIGTSGGFYEQYF.

The V gene is TRBV10-3, the J gene TRBJ1-6, with D tentatively TRBD1 (5 bases). The CDR3 extends over 12 amino acids. In germline, CDR1 is ENHRY, CDR2 SYGVKD. The V gene lost 6 bases and the J gene lost 8 bases, with 8 bases spanning the gap. In nucleotides, the CDR3 is TGTGCCATCAGGGGGCTGGATTCACCCCTCCACTTT. As protein: CAIRGLDSPLHF.

This clonotype came up many times. This sequence joins TRBV5-1 and TRBJ2-5; tentative D call: TRBD2 (6 bases). The CDR3 has 14 amino acids. Between the trimmed V and J ends, which lost 2 bases and 2 bases, there was a span of 10 bases. Germline CDR1 SGHRS, CDR2 YFSETQ. CDR3 DNA: TGCGCCAGCAGCTTCGGGGGATATCAAGAGACCCAGTACTTC. It specifies CASSFGGYQETQYF.

This clonotype was found many times. V is TRBV12-3 or TRBV12-4 and J is TRBJ2-5, with 9 bases identical to TRBD2. This CDR3 is 14 amino acids long. V trimming: 4 bases; J trimming: 5 bases; junction bases outside the gene matches: 5. The CDR3 nucleotides read TGTGCCAGCAGTTCCGGGACTAGCTATGAGACCCAGTACTTC. It codes for CASSSGTSYETQYF.

This clonotype showed up many times. The chain recombines TRBV4-3 with TRBJ1-1; D possibly corresponds to TRBD1 (6 bases). The ends were cut back, 3 bases at V and 3 bases at J, with 14 bases in the middle. CDR1 LGHNA and CDR2 YSLEER come from the germline V gene. CDR3 size: 15 residues. CDR3 nucleotides: TGCGCCAGCAGCCAGGGGGCCGGAGGGGACACTGAAGCTTTCTTT. It encodes CASSQGAGGDTEAFF.